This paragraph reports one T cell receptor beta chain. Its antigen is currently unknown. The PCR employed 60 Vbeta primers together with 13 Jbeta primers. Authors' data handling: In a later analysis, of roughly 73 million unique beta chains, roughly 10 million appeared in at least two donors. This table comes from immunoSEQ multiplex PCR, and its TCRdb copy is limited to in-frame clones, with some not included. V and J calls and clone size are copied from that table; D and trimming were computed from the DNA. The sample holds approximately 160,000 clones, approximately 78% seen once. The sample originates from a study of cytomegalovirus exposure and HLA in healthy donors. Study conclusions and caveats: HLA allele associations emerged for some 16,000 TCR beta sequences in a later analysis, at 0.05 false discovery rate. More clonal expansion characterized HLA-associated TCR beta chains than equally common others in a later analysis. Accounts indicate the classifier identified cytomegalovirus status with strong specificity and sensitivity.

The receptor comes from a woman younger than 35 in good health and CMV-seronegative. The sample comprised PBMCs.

CDR3 residues: CASFRPGGEKLFF. DNA for the CDR3: TGTGCCAGTTTTCGACCAGGAGGGGAAAAACTGTTTTTT. This chain uses TRBV19 with TRBJ1-4; D not certain. CDR3 length: 13 residues. V shed 8 bases and J shed 8 bases, with 15 bases lying between them. Per germline, CDR1 LNHDA and CDR2 SQIVND (reference sequence).